One sample yielded the 5 T cell receptor beta chains listed below, sequenced in a study of cytomegalovirus exposure and HLA in healthy donors. Vbeta (60) and Jbeta (13) primers were used in the PCR. Profiled with immunoSEQ multiplex PCR; TCRdb holds only in-frame clones, not every one. The data show about 95,000 clones, approximately 80% seen once. The sequenced material came from PBMCs. The receptors come from a man under 40 in good health and CMV-seropositive.

This clone was seen a few times. This rearrangement joins TRBV6-5 to TRBJ1-4; D call uncertain. V was shortened by 6 bases and J by 7 bases, with 6 bases between the two germline ends. CDR1 MNHEY and CDR2 SVGAGI come from the germline V gene. The CDR3 is 11 residues long. DNA for the CDR3: TGTGCCAGCAGCGAGGGTGAAAAACTGTTTTTT. The encoded protein is CASSEGEKLFF.

This chain links TRBV4-1 with TRBJ1-5; D may be TRBD1 (5 bases). V was cut by 2 bases and J by 7 bases, with 21 bases left in between. This CDR3 region has 17 residues. CDR1 is MGHRA, CDR2 YSYEKL, per germline. The CDR3 here is CASSQTPGLPGQQPQHF. The CDR3 DNA sequence: TGCGCCAGCAGCCAAACTCCGGGACTCCCGGGTCAGCAGCCCCAGCATTTT.

This clone came up once. The chain carries TRBV15 and TRBJ2-5, with a possible D match to TRBD1 (6 bases). In germline, CDR1 is LNHNV, CDR2 YYDKDF (reference sequence). The CDR3 runs to 13 residues. The V end lost 1 base, the J end lost 5 bases, and 8 bases lay between the germline ends. The CDR3 DNA reads TGTGCCACCAGCAGAGCTACAGGGGAGACCCAGTACTTC. Amino acids: CATSRATGETQYF.

The chain uses TRBV6-5 and TRBJ2-1; D might be TRBD2 (5 bases). The CDR3 consists of 13 residues. Germline values: CDR1 MNHEY, CDR2 SVGAGI. The V and J ends lost 0 bases and 9 bases respectively, with 9 bases between them. The CDR3 here is CASSYSRAGEQFF. The CDR3, as DNA: TGTGCCAGCAGTTACTCGAGGGCGGGTGAGCAGTTCTTC.

The chain employs TRBV6-1 and TRBJ1-5; D gene unclear. The length of the CDR3 is 13 residues. Germline values: CDR1 MNHNS, CDR2 SASEGT. V lost 7 bases and J 7 bases, leaving 14 bases between the germline ends. The CDR3 protein is CASTPRVEQPQHF. The CDR3 coding sequence is TGTGCCAGCACTCCCCGGGTAGAACAGCCCCAGCATTTT.